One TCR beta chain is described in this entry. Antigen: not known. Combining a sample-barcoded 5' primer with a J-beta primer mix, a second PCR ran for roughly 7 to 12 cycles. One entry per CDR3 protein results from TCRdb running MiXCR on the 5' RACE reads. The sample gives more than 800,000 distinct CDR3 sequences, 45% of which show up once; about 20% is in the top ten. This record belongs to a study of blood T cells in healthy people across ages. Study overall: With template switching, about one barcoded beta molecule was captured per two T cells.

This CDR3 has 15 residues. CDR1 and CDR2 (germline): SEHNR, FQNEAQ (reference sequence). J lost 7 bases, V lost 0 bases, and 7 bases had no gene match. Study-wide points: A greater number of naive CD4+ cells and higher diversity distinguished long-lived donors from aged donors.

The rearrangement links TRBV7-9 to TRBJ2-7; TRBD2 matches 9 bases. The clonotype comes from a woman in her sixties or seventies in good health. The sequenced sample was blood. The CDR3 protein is CASSLATSGKSEQYF. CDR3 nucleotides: TGTGCCAGCAGCTTAGCGACTAGCGGAAAAAGTGAGCAGTACTTC. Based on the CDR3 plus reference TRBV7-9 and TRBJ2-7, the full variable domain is DTGVSQNPRHKITKRGQNVTFRCDPISEHNRLYWYRQTLGQGPEFLTYFQNEAQLEKSRLLSDRFSAERPKGSFSTLEIQRTEQGDSAMYLCASSLATSGKSEQYFGPGTRLTVT.